This T cell receptor beta chain emerged from a study of siplizumab effects on memory and regulatory T cells. A remark on this clone: Its antigen is currently unknown.

Every sample had about 9.3 x 10^4 of its TCR templates assayed. Libraries were prepared by immunoSEQ multiplex PCR; TCRdb keeps only in-frame clonotypes and omits some of them. Counted here are about 4,500 clones, just under 50% occurring once; the ten biggest clones make up 3.5% to 4.5%. V dropped 0 bases and J dropped 3; count of bases not matched to a gene: 7. The CDR3 consists of 18 residues. The germline CDR1 and CDR2 sequences are MGHDK and SYGVNS. Coculturing of the mixed lymphocyte reaction cells was performed at 37°C for 6 days. CFSE tagged responder PBMCs, Violet Dye tagged stimulator PBMCs, and the cells were mixed 1:1.

The receptor's source is a human donor in good health; the cells came from an allogeneic mixed lymphocyte reaction. Some clones in this sample may be carry-over from other donors' samples. The chain recombines TRBV25-1 with TRBJ2-3; 12 nucleotides agree with TRBD2. Sequencing used CFSE-low (dividing) CD4+ T cells sorted from an allogeneic mixed lymphocyte reaction. The CDR3 coding sequence is TGTGCCAGCAGTGAATATCTCCTAGCGGGAGGGGCAACAGATACGCAGTATTTT. Encoded protein: CASSEYLLAGGATDTQYF.